The T cell receptor beta chain described here comes from a study of CD8 T cells in Susac syndrome. The germline V gene encodes CDR1 SGHTA and CDR2 FQGTGA. V dropped 5 bases and J dropped 4 bases, with 14 bases sitting between them. CDR3 size: 14 residues. RNA, at roughly 0.45 to 1 ug, was reverse transcribed with random hexamers. TCRdb fed the immunoSEQ multiplex PCR reads into MiXCR, producing one record per CDR3 protein. The table shows about 180,000 distinct CDR3 sequences, with under 95% occurring only once. Sequenced sample: CD4+ T cells from PBMCs. This TCR was recovered from a human donor with Susac syndrome. The rearrangement joins TRBV7-3 to TRBJ1-1, with D maybe TRBD1 (5 bases). This CDR3 reads CASSPQGEGTEAFF. In DNA form, the CDR3 reads TGTGCCAGCAGCCCCCAAGGGGAGGGCACTGAAGCTTTCTTT.